The next 25 T cell receptor beta chains were all read from a single sample in a study of T cell responses to AZD1222 COVID-19 vaccine. The table came from immunoSEQ multiplex PCR; TCRdb's copy has only in-frame clones and leaves some out. In the table there are 200,000 or so clones, under 95% of which are singletons. The starting material was peripheral blood, obtained 28 days after the second AZD1222 dose. These receptors were taken from an adult who received the AZD1222 COVID-19 vaccine.

The sample holds a few counts of this clone. The chain recombines TRBV5-6 with TRBJ1-5; D ambiguous. The CDR3 covers 16 residues. The V end lost 0 bases, the J end lost 3 bases, and 13 bases lay between the germline ends. Germline CDR1 is SGHDT and CDR2 is YYEEEE. CDR3 sequence (DNA): TGTGCCAGCAGCTTGGCACTGGGCAGAGACAATCAGCCCCAGCATTTT. Its translation: CASSLALGRDNQPQHF.

The chain recombines TRBV5-6 with TRBJ2-7; 9 nucleotides agree with TRBD1. The CDR3 spans 14 residues. The trim removed 4 bases at V and 7 bases at J, leaving 9 bases unmatched. Germline V gene lookup returns CDR1 SGHDT and CDR2 YYEEEE. The CDR3 DNA sequence: TGTGCCAGCAGCAGCGGGACAGGGAGCCGGGAGCAGTACTTC. Protein sequence: CASSSGTGSREQYF.

This chain joins TRBV5-1 and TRBJ2-1; D uncertain. CDR3 length: 14 residues. Trimming took off 5 bases at V and 5 bases at J, with 14 bases between the two ends. Per the germline V gene, CDR1 is SGHRS and CDR2 is YFSETQ. DNA of the CDR3: TGCGCCAGCAGTATCCAACCGACCAACAATGAGCAGTTCTTC. This gives the protein CASSIQPTNNEQFF.

The chain uses TRBV7-8 and TRBJ2-1; 9 positions match TRBD2. This CDR3 is 18 amino acids long. Germline assignment: CDR1 SGHVS and CDR2 FQNEAQ. V was pared by 4 bases and J by 4 bases, with 14 bases of the junction left unmatched. CDR3 protein: CASSSSIASSGEYNEQFF. The CDR3 DNA sequence: TGTGCCAGCAGCTCATCTATAGCGTCTAGCGGGGAGTACAATGAGCAGTTCTTC.

J is TRBJ2-1 and V is TRBV6-5; D remains ambiguous. Trimming removed 5 bases at V and 4 bases at J, with 15 bases between. This CDR3 region has 15 residues. Per the germline V gene, CDR1 is MNHEY and CDR2 is SVGAGI. As DNA, the CDR3 is TGTGCCAGCAGTATCGACGAGACTCCTTACAATGAGCAGTTCTTC. As protein: CASSIDETPYNEQFF.

The chain recombines TRBV3-1 (or the pseudogene TRBV3-2) with TRBJ1-5; no clear D. V was clipped by 2 bases and J by 4 bases, with 6 bases between them. The germline CDR1 and CDR2 sequences are LGHDT and YNNKEL (reference sequence). This CDR3 spans 13 amino acids. The CDR3 region has the DNA TGTGCCAGCAGCCAATCCCCTAATCAGCCCCAGCATTTT. This codes for CASSQSPNQPQHF.

V is TRBV6-2 or TRBV6-3 and J is TRBJ1-4, with TRBD1 matching over 9 bases. The junction had 11 bases not matched to a gene; V was cut back by 5 bases and J by 7 bases. Germline-derived CDR1 and CDR2 are MNHEY and SVGEGT. The CDR3 is made up of 16 amino acids. As DNA, the CDR3 is TGTGCCAGCAGTCCCATCGCCCGGGACAGGGTTGAAAAACTGTTTTTT. Translation gives CASSPIARDRVEKLFF.

The chain is built from TRBV11-1 and TRBJ1-1; D is uncertain. CDR1 is SGHAT and CDR2 is FQDESV in the germline V gene (reference sequence). This CDR3 contains 13 residues. Trimming removed 2 bases from V and 3 bases from J, with 7 bases in between. The CDR3 protein is CASSLSLDTEAFF. Here the CDR3 DNA reads TGTGCCAGCAGCTTATCCCTCGACACTGAAGCTTTCTTT.

The chain combines TRBV28 with TRBJ1-6; D unresolved. CDR3 length equals 14 residues. Per germline, CDR1 MDHEN and CDR2 SYDVKM. Trimming cost V 5 bases and J 10 bases, with 15 bases left between them. The CDR3 bases are TGTGCCAGCAGTCCGACCGGCCCCCCGTCACCCCTCCACTTT. As protein: CASSPTGPPSPLHF.

The gene calls are TRBV15 and TRBJ1-1; D gene ambiguous. V lost 8 bases and J 1 base, leaving 14 bases between the germline ends. The germline gives CDR1 LNHNV, CDR2 YYDKDF (reference sequence). The CDR3 runs to 14 residues. As DNA, the CDR3 is TGTGCCACCTACGCAGGCGAGACGAACACTGAAGCTTTCTTT. Translation gives CATYAGETNTEAFF.

V and J are TRBV29-1 and TRBJ1-2; 7 bases line up with TRBD1. The CDR3 is 14 amino acids. CDR1 SQVTM and CDR2 ANQGSEA come from the germline V gene. Losses at the gene ends were 6 bases for V and 2 bases for J; bases not matched to a gene: 9. CDR3 nucleotides: TGCAGCGTAAGCCAGGGGGTTAGGAACTATGGCTACACCTTC. Translation gives CSVSQGVRNYGYTF.

This clone was recorded only once. The chain joins TRBV10-3 to TRBJ1-2; no firm D call. The germline gives CDR1 ENHRY, CDR2 SYGVKD. The CDR3 is 14 amino acids. The ends were cut back, 5 bases at V and 8 bases at J, with 18 bases in the middle. CDR3 residues: CAISWVEEAWGYTF. As DNA, the CDR3 is TGTGCCATCAGTTGGGTTGAAGAAGCGTGGGGCTACACCTTC.

The chain joins TRBV19 to TRBJ1-5, with a tentative D call TRBD1 (6 bases). CDR1 is LNHDA and CDR2 is SQIVND in the germline V gene (reference sequence). Trimming shortened V by 1 base and J by 7 bases, and 8 bases separated the two germline ends. This CDR3 has 13 residues. The CDR3 loop reads CASSIGGRQPQHF. CDR3 in DNA: TGTGCCAGTAGTATAGGGGGGCGCCAGCCCCAGCATTTT.

The V call is TRBV14, the J call TRBJ1-6; D gene uncertain. With 6 bases removed from V and 10 bases from J, the gap between germline ends came to 16 bases. The CDR3 loop spans 14 amino acids. In germline, CDR1 is SGHDN, CDR2 FVKESK. The DNA of the CDR3 is TGTGCCAGCAGGCACAGCGGGGTTGGCTCACCCCTCCACTTT. It is translated as CASRHSGVGSPLHF.

The chain is built from TRBV18 and TRBJ2-7; TRBD2 might be the D (6 bases). The V gene lost 5 bases and the J gene lost 6 bases, with 20 bases spanning the gap. CDR3 length: 15 residues. Germline loops: CDR1 KGHSH, CDR2 LQKENI. CDR3 region: CASSTASLGRGEQYF. Written as DNA, the CDR3 is TGTGCCAGCTCAACGGCCTCCCTGGGGCGGGGCGAGCAGTACTTC.

The chain uses TRBV6-5 and TRBJ1-2; 7 nucleotides match TRBD1. The CDR3 sequence is 14 residues long. Germline V lookup: CDR1 MNHEY, CDR2 SVGAGI. V lost 4 bases and J lost 4; bases outside the gene matches: 6. CDR3 nucleotide sequence: TGTGCCAGCAGTTTACAGGGGAGGCCCTATGGCTACACCTTC. It yields the protein CASSLQGRPYGYTF.

V is TRBV5-1 and J is TRBJ2-2; D gene ambiguous. The ends were cut back, 7 bases at V and 0 bases at J, with 10 bases in the middle. CDR1 and CDR2 (germline): SGHRS, YFSETQ. This CDR3 contains 14 residues. The CDR3 loop reads CASLNEPNTGELFF. In DNA form, the CDR3 reads TGCGCCAGCTTAAATGAGCCGAACACCGGGGAGCTGTTTTTT.

The chain links TRBV6-5 to TRBJ1-5; D call uncertain. The V and J ends lost 0 bases and 0 bases respectively, with 6 bases between them. CDR3 length equals 15 residues. Per the germline V gene, CDR1 is MNHEY and CDR2 is SVGAGI. This chain's CDR3 is CASSYSKYSNQPQHF. CDR3 nucleotides: TGTGCCAGCAGTTACTCGAAGTATAGCAATCAGCCCCAGCATTTT.

The chain has TRBV3-1 (or the pseudogene TRBV3-2) and TRBJ2-1, with 7 bases aligning to TRBD2. The CDR3 runs 16 residues. Germline V CDR1 and CDR2: LGHDT, YNNKEL (reference sequence). V lost 3 bases to trimming and J lost 4 bases; unmatched junction nucleotides: 9. The CDR3 loop reads CASSHSRGVAYNEQFF. CDR3 nucleotide sequence: TGTGCCAGCAGCCACAGTCGGGGGGTCGCGTACAATGAGCAGTTCTTC.

The genes are TRBV7-2 and TRBJ1-1; D is ambiguous. In germline, CDR1 is SGHTA, CDR2 FQGNSA. The CDR3 totals 17 residues. The V end lost 3 bases, the J end lost 0 bases, and 17 bases lay between the germline ends. The CDR3 region has the DNA TGTGCCAGCAGCTTTAGGATTCGCCTTAAAATGAACACTGAAGCTTTCTTT. Translating gives CASSFRIRLKMNTEAFF.

This CDR3 reads CASSDRDRESWNTEAFF. The CDR3 bases are TGTGCCAGCTCAGACCGGGACAGGGAATCCTGGAACACTGAAGCTTTCTTT. The chain has TRBV18 and TRBJ1-1, with 9 nucleotides matching TRBD1. The CDR3 spans 17 residues. V lost 5 bases and J lost 1; bases outside the gene matches: 11. In germline, CDR1 is KGHSH, CDR2 LQKENI.

The rearrangement links TRBV4-3 to TRBJ1-5; D remains unclear. The ends were cut back, 0 bases at V and 0 bases at J, with 9 bases in the middle. The germline V gene encodes CDR1 LGHNA and CDR2 YSLEER. The CDR3 covers 16 residues. Here the CDR3 DNA reads TGCGCCAGCAGCCAAGATGGCACCATTAGCAATCAGCCCCAGCATTTT. Protein product: CASSQDGTISNQPQHF.

The chain employs TRBV7-2 and TRBJ2-1; D is tentatively TRBD1 or TRBD2 (5 bases each). In germline, CDR1 is SGHTA, CDR2 FQGNSA. The CDR3 spans 16 residues. Between the trimmed V and J ends, which lost 3 bases and 7 bases, there was a span of 19 bases. CDR3 nucleotide sequence: TGTGCCAGCAGCTTTCGAACTCTGGGGACCAAAAATGAGCAGTTCTTC. Its translation is CASSFRTLGTKNEQFF.

The V and J genes are TRBV19 and TRBJ1-1; D might be TRBD1 (5 bases). This CDR3 contains 14 residues. With 4 bases removed from V and 0 bases from J, the gap between germline ends came to 9 bases. Germline V gene sequence: CDR1 LNHDA, CDR2 SQIVND (reference sequence). The DNA of the CDR3 is TGTGCCAGTAGTAGGGGGACGGTGAACACTGAAGCTTTCTTT. This codes for CASSRGTVNTEAFF.

This clone was found once. This chain uses TRBV25-1 with TRBJ1-5; 7 nucleotides agree with TRBD1. Germline assignment: CDR1 MGHDK and CDR2 SYGVNS. J was trimmed by 7 bases and V by 3 bases; bases with no gene match: 3. The CDR3 runs 13 residues. CDR3: CASSETGKQPQHF. The CDR3, as DNA: TGTGCCAGCAGTGAGACAGGGAAGCAGCCCCAGCATTTT.